This TCR beta chain was identified in a study of T cells in women clearing cervical HPV infection. About the study: Controls' single incident HPV16 infection cleared within 12 months without precancer. Case blood was drawn a median approximately 160 days after lesion detection. With HLA typing for only a few women, HLA confounding remains possible. The study's findings and limits: Associations may precede or follow infection; HPV-specific or memory T cells were not isolated.

Sequencing used immunoSEQ multiplex PCR; TCRdb keeps in-frame clones, though not all of them. With 30,000 to 40,000 clones in the sample, the ten largest clones hold under 8.5%. Note on this clone: Its matching antigen is unknown. The read ends 3 residues before the CDR3 terminus; that terminus is restored from the germline J gene.

Trimming shortened V by 5 bases and J by 6 bases, and 13 bases separated the two germline ends. The CDR3 is 13 amino acids. Germline loops: CDR1 SGHTA, CDR2 FQGNSA. This chain uses TRBV7-2 with TRBJ1-1; weak D call: TRBD1 (5 bases). The clonotype originates from a woman between 18 and 75 years old with a cervical HPV16 infection that either progressed to CIN3+ or cleared (not recorded which). Sample: blood buffy coat. The CDR3 bases that were read are TGTGCCAGCAGCGAAAGACAGAGAGCTGAA. Translation: CASSERQRAE. The entire CDR3 is CASSERQRAEAFF.